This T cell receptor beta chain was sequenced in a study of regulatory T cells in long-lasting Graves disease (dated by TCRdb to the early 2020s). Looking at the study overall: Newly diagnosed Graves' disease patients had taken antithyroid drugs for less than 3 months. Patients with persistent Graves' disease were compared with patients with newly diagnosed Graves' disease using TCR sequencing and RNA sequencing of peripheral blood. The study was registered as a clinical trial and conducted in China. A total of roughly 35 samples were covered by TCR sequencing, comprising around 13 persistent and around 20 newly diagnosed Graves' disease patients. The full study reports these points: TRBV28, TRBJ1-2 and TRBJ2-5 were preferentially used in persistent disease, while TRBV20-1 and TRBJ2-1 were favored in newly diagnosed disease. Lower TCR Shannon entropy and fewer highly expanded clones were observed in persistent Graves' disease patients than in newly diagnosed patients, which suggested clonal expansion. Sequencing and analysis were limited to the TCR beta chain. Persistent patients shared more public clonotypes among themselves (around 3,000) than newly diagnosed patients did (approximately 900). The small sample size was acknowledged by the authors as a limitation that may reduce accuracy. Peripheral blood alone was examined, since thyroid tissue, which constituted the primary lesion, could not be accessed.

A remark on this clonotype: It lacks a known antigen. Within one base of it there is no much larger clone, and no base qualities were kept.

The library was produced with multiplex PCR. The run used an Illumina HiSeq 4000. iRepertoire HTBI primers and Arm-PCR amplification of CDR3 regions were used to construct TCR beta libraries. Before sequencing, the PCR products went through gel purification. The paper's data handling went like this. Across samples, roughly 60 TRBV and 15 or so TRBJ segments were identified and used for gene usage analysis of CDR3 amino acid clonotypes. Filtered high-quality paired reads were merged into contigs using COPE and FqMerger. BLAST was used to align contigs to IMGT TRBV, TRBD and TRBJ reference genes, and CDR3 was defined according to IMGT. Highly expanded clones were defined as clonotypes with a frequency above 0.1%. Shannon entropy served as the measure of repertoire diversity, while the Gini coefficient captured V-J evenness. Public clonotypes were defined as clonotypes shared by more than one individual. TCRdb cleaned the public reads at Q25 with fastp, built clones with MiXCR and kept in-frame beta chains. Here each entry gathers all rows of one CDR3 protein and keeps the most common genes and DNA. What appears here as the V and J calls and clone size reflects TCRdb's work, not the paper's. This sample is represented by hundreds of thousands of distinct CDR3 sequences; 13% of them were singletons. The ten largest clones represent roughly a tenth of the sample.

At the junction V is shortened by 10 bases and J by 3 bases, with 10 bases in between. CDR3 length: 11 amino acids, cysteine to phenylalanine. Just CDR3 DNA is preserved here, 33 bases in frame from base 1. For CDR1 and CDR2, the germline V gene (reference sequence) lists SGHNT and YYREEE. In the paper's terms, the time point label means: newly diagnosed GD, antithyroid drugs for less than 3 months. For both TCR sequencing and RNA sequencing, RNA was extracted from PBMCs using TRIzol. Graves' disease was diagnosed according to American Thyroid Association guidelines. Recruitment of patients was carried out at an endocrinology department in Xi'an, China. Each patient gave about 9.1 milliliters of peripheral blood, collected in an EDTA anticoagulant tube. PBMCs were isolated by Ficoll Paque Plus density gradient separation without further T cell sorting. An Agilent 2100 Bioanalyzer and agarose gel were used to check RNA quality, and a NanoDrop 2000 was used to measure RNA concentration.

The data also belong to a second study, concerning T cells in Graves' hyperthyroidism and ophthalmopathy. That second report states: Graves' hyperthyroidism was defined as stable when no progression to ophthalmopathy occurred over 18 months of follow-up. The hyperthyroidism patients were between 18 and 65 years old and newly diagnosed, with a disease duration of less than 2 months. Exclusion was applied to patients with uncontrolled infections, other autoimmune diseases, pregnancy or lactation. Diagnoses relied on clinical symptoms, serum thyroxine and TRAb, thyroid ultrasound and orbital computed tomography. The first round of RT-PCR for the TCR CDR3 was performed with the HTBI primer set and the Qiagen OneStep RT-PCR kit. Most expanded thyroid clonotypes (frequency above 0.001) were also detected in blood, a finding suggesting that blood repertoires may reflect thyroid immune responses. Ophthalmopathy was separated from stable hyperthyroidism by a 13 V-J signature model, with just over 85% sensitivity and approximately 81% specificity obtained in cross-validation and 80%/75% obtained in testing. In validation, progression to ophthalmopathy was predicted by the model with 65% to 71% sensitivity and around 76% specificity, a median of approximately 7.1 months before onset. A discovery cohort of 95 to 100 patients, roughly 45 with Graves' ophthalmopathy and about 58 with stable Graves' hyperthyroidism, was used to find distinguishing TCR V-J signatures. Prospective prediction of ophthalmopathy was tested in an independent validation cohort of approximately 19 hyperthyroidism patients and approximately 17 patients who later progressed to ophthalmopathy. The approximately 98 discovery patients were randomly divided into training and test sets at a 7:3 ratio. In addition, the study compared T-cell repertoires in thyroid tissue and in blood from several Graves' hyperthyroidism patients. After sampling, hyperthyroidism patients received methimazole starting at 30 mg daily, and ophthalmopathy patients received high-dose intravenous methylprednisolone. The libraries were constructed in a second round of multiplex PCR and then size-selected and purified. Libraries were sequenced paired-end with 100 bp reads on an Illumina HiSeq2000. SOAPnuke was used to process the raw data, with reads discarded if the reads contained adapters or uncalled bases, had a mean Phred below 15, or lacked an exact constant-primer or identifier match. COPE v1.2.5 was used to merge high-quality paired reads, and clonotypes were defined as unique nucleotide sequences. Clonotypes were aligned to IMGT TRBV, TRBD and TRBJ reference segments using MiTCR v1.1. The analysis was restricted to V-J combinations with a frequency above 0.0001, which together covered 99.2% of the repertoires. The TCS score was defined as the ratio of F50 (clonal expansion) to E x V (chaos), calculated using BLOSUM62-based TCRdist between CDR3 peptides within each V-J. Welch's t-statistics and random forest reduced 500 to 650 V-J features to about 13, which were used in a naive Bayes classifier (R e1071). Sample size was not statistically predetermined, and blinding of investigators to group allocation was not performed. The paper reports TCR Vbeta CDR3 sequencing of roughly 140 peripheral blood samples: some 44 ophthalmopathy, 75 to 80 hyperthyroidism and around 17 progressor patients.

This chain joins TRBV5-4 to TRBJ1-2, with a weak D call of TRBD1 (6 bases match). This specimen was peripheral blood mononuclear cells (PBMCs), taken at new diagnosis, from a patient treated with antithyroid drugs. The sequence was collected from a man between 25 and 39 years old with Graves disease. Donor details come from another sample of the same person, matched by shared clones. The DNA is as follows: TGTGCCGCAGGGGTGGACTATGGCTACACCTTC. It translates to CAAGVDYGYTF.